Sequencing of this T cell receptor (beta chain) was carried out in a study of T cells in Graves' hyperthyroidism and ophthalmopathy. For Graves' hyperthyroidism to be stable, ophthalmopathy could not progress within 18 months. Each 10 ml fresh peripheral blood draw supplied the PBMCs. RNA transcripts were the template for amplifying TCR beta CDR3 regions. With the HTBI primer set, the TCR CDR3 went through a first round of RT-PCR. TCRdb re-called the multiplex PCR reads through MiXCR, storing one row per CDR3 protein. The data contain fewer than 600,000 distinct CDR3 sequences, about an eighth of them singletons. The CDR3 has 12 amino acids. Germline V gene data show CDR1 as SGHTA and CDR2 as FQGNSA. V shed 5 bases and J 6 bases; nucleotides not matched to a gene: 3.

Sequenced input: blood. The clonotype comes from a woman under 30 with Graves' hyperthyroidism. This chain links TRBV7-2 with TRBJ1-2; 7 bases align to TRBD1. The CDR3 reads CASSKTGHGYTF. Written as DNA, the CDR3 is TGTGCCAGCAGCAAGACAGGGCATGGCTACACCTTC.